Many counts were recorded for the clone carrying this TCR beta chain. The antigen remains undetermined. The data were taken from a study of molecular identifiers for immune sequencing clone quantification. V was clipped by 4 bases and J by 0 bases, with 17 bases between them. This CDR3 contains 17 residues. CDR1 SEHNR and CDR2 FQNEAQ come from the germline V gene (reference sequence). Study-wide findings and caveats: Barcode collisions between identical TCR molecules could shrink estimates of highly expanded clone sizes. Clones that exceeded 20 RNA copies held over 98% of effector molecules, yet under 1% in naive cells.

Sequencing libraries of naive CD8 cells derived from around 20,000 to 990,000 sorted cells with 10%, 30% or 50% RNA. Isolation of naive CD8 T cells was achieved by sorting on a CD8+CD4-CCR7+CD45RA+ phenotype. TCRdb reanalysed the PCR reads using MiXCR and keeps one entry per CDR3 protein. The sample consists of tens of thousands of distinct CDR3 sequences, about 24% of them appearing once. The chain uses TRBV7-9 and TRBJ2-3; TRBD2 might be the D (7 bases). Input material: naive CD8+ T cells from blood, with Jurkat cell RNA spiked in. Stated subset: FACS-sorted CD8+CD4-CCR7+CD45RA+ naive T cells. The sequence was collected from a human donor in good health. Some libraries in this study had Jurkat cell RNA spiked in. CDR3 loop: CASSSRGGPYSTDTQYF. The CDR3, as DNA: TGTGCCAGCAGCTCGAGGGGGGGGCCATATAGCACAGATACGCAGTATTTT.